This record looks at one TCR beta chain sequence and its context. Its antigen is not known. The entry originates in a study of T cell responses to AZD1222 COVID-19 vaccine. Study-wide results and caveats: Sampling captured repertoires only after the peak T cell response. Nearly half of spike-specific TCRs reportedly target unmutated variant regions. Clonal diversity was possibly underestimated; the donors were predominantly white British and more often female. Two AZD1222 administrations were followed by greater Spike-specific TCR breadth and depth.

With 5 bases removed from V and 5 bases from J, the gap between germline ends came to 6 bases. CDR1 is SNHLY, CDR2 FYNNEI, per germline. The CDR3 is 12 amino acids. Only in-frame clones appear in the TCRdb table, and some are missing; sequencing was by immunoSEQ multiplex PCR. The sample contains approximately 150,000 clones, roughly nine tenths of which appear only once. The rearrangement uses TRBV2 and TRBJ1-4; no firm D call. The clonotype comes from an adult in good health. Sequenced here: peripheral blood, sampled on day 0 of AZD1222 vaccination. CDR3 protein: CASSPRNEKLFF. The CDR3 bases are TGTGCCAGCAGTCCCAGAAATGAAAAACTGTTTTTT.